These 29 T cell receptor beta chains share one sample of origin, sequenced in a study of identical twins. TCRdb reprocessed the 5' RACE reads via MiXCR and lists one record per CDR3 protein. The table has some 900,000 distinct CDR3 sequences, around 12% seen once; the top ten hold around 1.6%. The data also belong to a second study, concerning yellow fever vaccine responses in identical twins.

Input material: PBMCs. The receptors were sampled from a woman under 30 in good health.

This clonotype showed up just a few times. This rearrangement joins TRBV7-3 to TRBJ2-1; TRBD2 aligns across 16 bases. The CDR3 spans 17 residues. Trimming removed 1 base from V and 9 bases from J; junction bases left unmatched: 6. Germline V gene lookup returns CDR1 SGHTA and CDR2 FQGTGA. CDR3 DNA sequence: TGTGCCAGCAGCTTAATCACTGGGACTAGCGGGAGGGGTGAGCAGTTCTTC. Translating it yields CASSLITGTSGRGEQFF.

This chain connects TRBV29-1 to TRBJ2-1, with 10 bases identical to TRBD1. The CDR3 loop spans 14 amino acids. Germline V gene sequence: CDR1 SQVTM, CDR2 ANQGSEA. Germline trimming cut 7 bases from V and 3 bases from J; bases unmatched to any gene: 6. CDR3 nucleotides: TGCAGCGGCGGCAGGACAGGGGGCTACAATGAGCAGTTCTTC. This translates into CSGGRTGGYNEQFF.

The V call is TRBV12-3 or TRBV12-4, the J call TRBJ2-3; TRBD2 agrees at 11 bases. V was clipped by 6 bases and J by 5 bases; unmatched bases: 10. CDR3 length: 16 amino acids. The CDR3 spells CASRSILAGEGDTQYF. The CDR3 bases are TGTGCCAGCAGATCCATACTAGCGGGGGAGGGAGATACGCAGTATTTT.

This clonotype was observed a handful of times. J is TRBJ2-4 and V is TRBV10-3; either TRBD1 or TRBD2 may fit D (5 bases each). Germline assignment: CDR1 ENHRY and CDR2 SYGVKD. The CDR3 is 18 residues long. Trimming took 3 bases from V and 3 from J, leaving 21 bases between them. The CDR3 sequence is CAISERDRRGPDKNIQYF. The CDR3 DNA is TGTGCCATCAGTGAACGGGACCGCCGGGGTCCTGACAAAAACATTCAGTACTTC.

In its sample, this clonotype was seen a few times. This chain uses TRBV12-3 or TRBV12-4 with TRBJ2-1; 13 bases fit TRBD2. CDR3 size: 16 residues. The V and J ends lost 5 bases and 6 bases, in that order; junction bases with no gene match: 7. The DNA of the CDR3 is TGTGCCAGCAGTCCTCCGGGACTAGCGGGACTCAATGAGCAGTTCTTC. Protein sequence: CASSPPGLAGLNEQFF.

This chain links TRBV6-1 with TRBJ2-3; a possible D gene is TRBD2 (6 bases). The CDR3 totals 15 residues. Germline values: CDR1 MNHNS, CDR2 SASEGT. The germline V and J ends were trimmed by 3 bases and 2 bases, with 12 bases remaining between them. The CDR3 coding sequence is TGTGCCAGCAGTGAGTGGGGGGTCAACACAGATACGCAGTATTTT. Translated, it gives CASSEWGVNTDTQYF.

The chain joins TRBV20-1 to TRBJ1-5; D remains unclear. The germline V gene encodes CDR1 DFQATT and CDR2 SNEGSKA (reference sequence). The V gene lost 1 base and the J gene lost 0 bases, with 10 bases spanning the gap. This CDR3 contains 15 residues. CDR3 in DNA: TGCAGTGCTAGAGCTGGAGGGAATAGCAATCAGCCCCAGCATTTT. This sequence encodes CSARAGGNSNQPQHF.

DNA of the CDR3: TGCGCCAGCAGCCAAGAATTGAGCTCCTACAATGAGCAGTTCTTC. This codes for CASSQELSSYNEQFF. The chain links TRBV4-1 to TRBJ2-1; D unclear. Trimming stripped 0 bases from V and 0 bases from J, with 6 bases between. Germline-derived CDR1 and CDR2 are MGHRA and YSYEKL. The CDR3 is made up of 15 amino acids.

This clonotype turned up a few times. V and J are TRBV12-3 or TRBV12-4 and TRBJ2-1; 8 bases fit TRBD2. The CDR3 consists of 17 residues. With 7 bases clipped from V and 0 bases from J, the junction kept 11 bases outside the gene matches. CDR3 sequence reads: CASTPGAGGRSYNEQFF. In DNA, the CDR3 is TGTGCCAGCACCCCAGGGGCGGGGGGCCGCTCCTACAATGAGCAGTTCTTC.

The chain couples TRBV11-2 to TRBJ2-3, with a possible D match to TRBD2 (5 bases). V lost 1 base to trimming and J lost 1 base, with 9 bases between them. CDR1 and CDR2 from the germline V gene are SGHAT and FQNNGV. CDR3 length: 15 amino acids. In DNA form, the CDR3 reads TGTGCCAGCAGCTTAGTAGCGACACGCACAGATACGCAGTATTTT. Its translation is CASSLVATRTDTQYF.

This chain connects TRBV7-9 to TRBJ1-4, with 8 bases that match TRBD1. J lost 7 bases, V lost 1 base, and 8 bases had no gene match. In germline, CDR1 is SEHNR, CDR2 FQNEAQ (reference sequence). This CDR3 comprises 16 residues. The CDR3 nucleotides are TGTGCCAGCAGCTTAGTGCAGGGGGCTGGTTTTGAAAAACTGTTTTTT. Translating it yields CASSLVQGAGFEKLFF.

This clonotype has just a few counts. The chain links TRBV5-1 to TRBJ1-1; D ambiguous. Looked up from germline, CDR1 is SGHRS and CDR2 is YFSETQ. This CDR3 has 12 amino acids. With 6 bases removed from V and 1 base from J, the gap between germline ends came to 7 bases. CDR3 nucleotides: TGCGCCAGCAAAACGGAGAACACTGAAGCTTTCTTT. Encoded protein: CASKTENTEAFF.

V usage is TRBV20-1 and J usage is TRBJ2-3; 9 bases are shared with TRBD2. CDR1 and CDR2 (germline): DFQATT, SNEGSKA (reference sequence). This CDR3 region has 15 residues. Trimming removed 1 base from V and 2 bases from J; junction bases left unmatched: 4. The CDR3 here is CSARASGVNTDTQYF. CDR3 bases: TGCAGTGCTAGAGCTAGCGGGGTGAACACAGATACGCAGTATTTT.

This clonotype was picked up many times. This sequence joins TRBV27 and TRBJ2-7; 13 bases fit TRBD2. The CDR3 runs 17 residues. CDR1 and CDR2 (germline): MNHEY, SMNVEV (reference sequence). With V trimmed by 4 bases and J by 0 bases, 6 bases remained unmatched. The CDR3: CASSSLRTSGSSYEQYF. The CDR3 DNA follows: TGTGCCAGCAGTTCCCTTCGGACTAGCGGGAGCTCCTACGAGCAGTACTTC.

This clonotype was observed at least ten times. The chain combines TRBV10-3 with TRBJ1-5; maybe TRBD1 (6 bases). This CDR3 is 14 amino acids long. Germline V CDR1 and CDR2: ENHRY, SYGVKD. V lost 2 bases, J lost 3 bases, and 8 bases lay in between. The CDR3 DNA is TGTGCCATCAGTGAGGGACAGCTCAATCAGCCCCAGCATTTT. It yields the protein CAISEGQLNQPQHF.

The chain employs TRBV7-9 and TRBJ2-1; 8 positions agree with TRBD1. The trim removed 7 bases at V and 5 bases at J, leaving 10 bases unmatched. The CDR3 loop spans 15 amino acids. The germline CDR1 and CDR2 sequences are SEHNR and FQNEAQ (reference sequence). The CDR3: CASTADRGFNNEQFF. CDR3 nucleotides: TGTGCCAGCACGGCAGACAGGGGTTTTAACAATGAGCAGTTCTTC.

This rearrangement joins TRBV19 to TRBJ2-1; 9 nucleotides match TRBD2. There are 15 residues in the CDR3. Germline-derived CDR1 and CDR2 are LNHDA and SQIVND (reference sequence). J was trimmed by 1 base and V by 7 bases; bases with no gene match: 5. The chain's CDR3 is CASNLLAGSYNEQFF. The CDR3 nucleotides are TGTGCCAGTAACCTCCTAGCGGGATCCTACAATGAGCAGTTCTTC.

The J gene is TRBJ1-1, the V gene TRBV28; D not certain. Germline V lookup: CDR1 MDHEN, CDR2 SYDVKM. The CDR3 totals 12 residues. With 7 bases removed from V and 7 bases from J, the gap between germline ends came to 13 bases. In nucleotides, the CDR3 is TGTGCCAGCACCCGGCGGCAGATTGAAGCTTTCTTT. The encoded protein is CASTRRQIEAFF.

This clonotype was recorded many times. This chain uses TRBV7-9 with TRBJ1-5; D is ambiguous. The CDR3 loop spans 14 amino acids. Germline assignment: CDR1 SEHNR and CDR2 FQNEAQ (reference sequence). Trimming removed 1 base from V and 4 bases from J, with 8 bases in between. This chain's CDR3 is CASSLGFGNQPQHF. CDR3 nucleotides: TGTGCCAGCAGCTTAGGGTTCGGGAATCAGCCCCAGCATTTT.

This clonotype has more than one count but fewer than ten. The chain has TRBV6-7 and TRBJ2-7, with 7 positions matching TRBD2. TRBV6-7 is treated as an ORF (open reading frame) with a function not yet certain. The V segment lost 2 bases and the J segment 3 bases; nucleotides outside the gene matches: 10. The CDR3 has 16 residues. CDR3 sequence: CASSYPLWLAVYEQYF. CDR3 nucleotides: TGTGCCAGCAGTTACCCTCTCTGGCTAGCGGTCTACGAGCAGTACTTC.

The table lists this clonotype with many counts. V and J are TRBV5-1 and TRBJ1-1; D is undetermined. This CDR3 comprises 14 residues. The V gene's germline CDR1 is SGHRS and CDR2 YFSETQ. Deletions cut 2 bases from V and 1 base from J, with 9 bases between. The CDR3 loop reads CASSFGRKNTEAFF. The CDR3 DNA follows: TGCGCCAGCAGCTTTGGAAGGAAGAACACTGAAGCTTTCTTT. The variable domain in full, completed from reference TRBV5-1 and TRBJ1-1, reads KAGVTQTPRYLIKTRGQQVTLSCSPISGHRSVSWYQQTPGQGLQFLFEYFSETQRNKGNFPGRFSGRQFSNSRSEMNVSTLELGDSALYLCASSFGRKNTEAFFGQGTRLTVV.

This rearrangement joins TRBV29-1 to TRBJ2-1; D possibly corresponds to TRBD2 (5 bases). The germline V gene has CDR1 SQVTM and CDR2 ANQGSEA. Trimming took off 7 bases at V and 5 bases at J, with 12 bases between the two ends. The length of the CDR3 is 12 residues. The CDR3 sequence is CSAAGLDNEQFF. The CDR3 DNA reads as TGCAGCGCCGCCGGACTGGACAATGAGCAGTTCTTC.

The sample holds many counts of this clonotype. The chain has TRBV7-9 and TRBJ2-2; 11 positions agree with TRBD2. The CDR3 runs 14 residues. Germline V gene lookup returns CDR1 SEHNR and CDR2 FQNEAQ (reference sequence). V lost 5 bases and J lost 8; bases outside the gene matches: 4. The CDR3 region is CASSRLAGTGELFF. The CDR3 DNA reads TGTGCCAGCAGCCGACTAGCGGGAACGGGGGAGCTGTTTTTT.

The V gene is TRBV5-1, the J gene TRBJ1-1, with 9 bases fitting TRBD1. The CDR3 runs 15 residues. Germline CDR1 SGHRS, CDR2 YFSETQ. The junction had 9 bases not matched to a gene; V was cut back by 4 bases and J by 5 bases. CDR3 amino acids: CASSEGQGLDTEAFF. The CDR3 DNA reads as TGCGCCAGCAGCGAGGGACAGGGTCTGGATACTGAAGCTTTCTTT.

The rearrangement uses TRBV7-2 and TRBJ2-2; D is unclear. The germline CDR1 and CDR2 sequences are SGHTA and FQGNSA. V lost 1 base, J lost 6 bases, and 9 bases lay in between. This CDR3 has 14 amino acids. The DNA of the CDR3 is TGTGCCAGCAGCTTAGTCAGGTCGGCCGGGGAGCTGTTTTTT. Translation gives CASSLVRSAGELFF.

V is TRBV10-2 and J is TRBJ2-2; 8 bases are shared with TRBD2. J lost 0 bases, V lost 8 bases, and 5 bases had no gene match. Germline-derived CDR1 and CDR2 are WSHSY and SAAADI. The CDR3 totals 15 residues. CDR3 sequence (DNA): TGCGCCAGCGATACTAGCGGAGCGAACACCGGGGAGCTGTTTTTT. Encoded protein: CASDTSGANTGELFF.

The rearrangement joins TRBV28 to TRBJ2-7; 12 bases agree with TRBD2. Germline trimming cut 6 bases from V and 1 base from J; bases unmatched to any gene: 7. The CDR3 spans 16 residues. Germline CDR1 reads MDHEN; CDR2 reads SYDVKM. CDR3 loop: CASRVRTSGASYEQYF. CDR3 DNA sequence: TGTGCCAGCAGAGTGCGGACTAGCGGGGCGTCCTACGAGCAGTACTTC.

This clonotype has at least ten counts. The chain carries TRBV12-3 or TRBV12-4 and TRBJ2-7; D not certain. The CDR3 has 14 amino acids. Trimming shortened V by 7 bases and J by 2 bases, and 15 bases separated the two germline ends. DNA of the CDR3: TGTGCCAGCACCCTTCGGAACACCACCTACGAGCAGTACGTC. The encoded protein is CASTLRNTTYEQYV.

The J gene is TRBJ2-1, the V gene TRBV5-1; 9 bases agree with TRBD1. V lost 4 bases and J lost 7; bases outside the gene matches: 9. The CDR3 runs to 15 residues. Germline V gene lookup returns CDR1 SGHRS and CDR2 YFSETQ. DNA of the CDR3: TGCGCCAGCAGCCCCCCCGGGACAGGGCAGAATGAGCAGTTCTTC. Residues: CASSPPGTGQNEQFF.